The present entry profiles one T cell receptor beta chain with its context. The antigen is unknown. This sample is part of a study of CD8 T cells in ankylosing spondylitis. The CDR3 covers 13 residues. V trimming: 4 bases; J trimming: 1 base; junction bases outside the gene matches: 0. In germline, CDR1 is MRHNA, CDR2 SNTAGT. In TCRdb, the 5' RACE reads were re-called with MiXCR into one record per CDR3 protein. The sample shows approximately 140,000 distinct CDR3 sequences, roughly 8.8% of them seen only once. Findings of the study overall: CD8+ by phenotype, disease-linked clones were relatively rare in peripheral blood.

Sequencing input: synovial fluid, either unsorted or a sorted T cell fraction (not recorded which). J is TRBJ2-7 and V is TRBV6-4; 8 bases fit TRBD1. The sequence derives from a male donor with ankylosing spondylitis. The CDR3 DNA follows: TGTGCCAGCAGTGGGGACAGGTCCTACGAGCAGTACTTC. Translation gives CASSGDRSYEQYF.